This T cell receptor beta chain comes out of a study of glioma-infiltrating T cells after dendritic cell vaccination. Study background: Dendritic cell vaccine was injected intradermally three times, biweekly.

The length of the CDR3 is 15 residues. V lost 4 bases, J lost 6 bases, and 8 bases stayed unmatched. CDR1 is SGHRS, CDR2 YFSETQ, per germline. Up to 2 ug genomic DNA was used for TCRB CDR3 amplification. Amplification used 60 V beta primers and 13 J beta primers. TCRdb's copy holds only in-frame clones and misses some; the assay was immunoSEQ multiplex PCR. The table lists fewer than 85,000 clones, roughly 84% of them singletons. Time point indicated: after dendritic cell vaccination, including at tumor progression/relapse. The sample here was blood, taken after dendritic cell vaccination. The chain employs TRBV5-1 and TRBJ2-2; the match to TRBD1 covers 8 bases. The source of this sequence is a human donor with glioblastoma. As DNA, the CDR3 is TGCGCCAGCAGCAGCCGACAGGGGAATTCCGGGGAGCTGTTTTTT. This codes for CASSSRQGNSGELFF. Full variable domain (missing parts from reference TRBV5-1 and TRBJ2-2): KAGVTQTPRYLIKTRGQQVTLSCSPISGHRSVSWYQQTPGQGLQFLFEYFSETQRNKGNFPGRFSGRQFSNSRSEMNVSTLELGDSALYLCASSSRQGNSGELFFGEGSRLTVL.